Each of the 13 T cell receptor beta chains below was sequenced from the same sample in a study of T cell responses to AZD1222 COVID-19 vaccine. Produced via immunoSEQ multiplex PCR; TCRdb's table is partial and in-frame only. The data hold approximately 89,000 clones, with around 84% observed a single time. The sample in question was peripheral blood, obtained 28 days after the second AZD1222 dose. These receptor sequences come from an adult who received the AZD1222 COVID-19 vaccine.

A single count supports this clone. J is TRBJ2-3 and V is TRBV6-1; the D gene is possibly TRBD1 (6 bases). Germline assignment: CDR1 MNHNS and CDR2 SASEGT. The CDR3 consists of 14 residues. V was trimmed by 3 bases and J by 4 bases, leaving 11 bases between them. The CDR3 DNA sequence: TGTGCCAGCAGTGACCAAAGGGGGTCAGATACGCAGTATTTT. Its translation is CASSDQRGSDTQYF.

The V and J genes are TRBV5-1 and TRBJ1-6; TRBD1 might be the D (6 bases). Germline loops: CDR1 SGHRS, CDR2 YFSETQ. The CDR3 runs to 13 residues. Trimming pared 4 bases from V and 7 bases from J, leaving 9 bases between. This CDR3 is CASSPQGNSPLHF. CDR3 nucleotide sequence: TGCGCCAGCAGCCCACAGGGAAATTCACCCCTCCACTTT.

This rearrangement joins TRBV7-8 to TRBJ2-7; perhaps TRBD2 as D (6 bases). This CDR3 is 14 amino acids long. V was shortened by 5 bases and J by 0 bases, with 11 bases between the two germline ends. Germline V gene sequence: CDR1 SGHVS, CDR2 FQNEAQ. The chain's CDR3 is CASSAGTVSYEQYF. The CDR3 DNA reads as TGTGCCAGCAGCGCCGGGACTGTCTCCTACGAGCAGTACTTC.

This clone was seen a single time. The V gene is TRBV3-1 (or the pseudogene TRBV3-2), the J gene TRBJ1-4; the D is unclear. The germline CDR1 and CDR2 sequences are LGHDT and YNNKEL (reference sequence). There are 15 residues in the CDR3. Trimming cost V 4 bases and J 7 bases, with 16 bases left between them. Here the CDR3 reads CASSPDRVASEKLFF. For the CDR3, the DNA is TGTGCCAGCAGCCCTGATCGGGTTGCAAGTGAAAAACTGTTTTTT.

The chain joins TRBV3-1 (or the pseudogene TRBV3-2) to TRBJ1-4; possible D gene TRBD1, 5 bases. CDR1 and CDR2 (germline): LGHDT, YNNKEL (reference sequence). The CDR3 has 14 amino acids. V shed 2 bases and J shed 5 bases, with 9 bases lying between them. Written as DNA, the CDR3 is TGTGCCAGCAGCCAATCAGGGTGGAATGAAAAACTGTTTTTT. Translation gives CASSQSGWNEKLFF.

The CDR3 sequence is CASREQGWVVTQYF. CDR3 nucleotide sequence: TGTGCCAGCAGGGAACAGGGTTGGGTGGTGACCCAGTACTTC. The chain carries TRBV27 and TRBJ2-5; a weak D match, TRBD1 (6 bases). The CDR3 loop spans 14 amino acids. V was trimmed by 6 bases and J by 7 bases, leaving 18 bases between them. Germline loops: CDR1 MNHEY, CDR2 SMNVEV (reference sequence).

The rearrangement links TRBV4-1 to TRBJ2-7; D possibly matches TRBD1 or TRBD2 (5 bases each). CDR3 length: 17 residues. V lost 3 bases and J 0 bases, leaving 18 bases between the germline ends. Germline assignment: CDR1 MGHRA and CDR2 YSYEKL. The CDR3 spells CASSQGVLLTNSYEQYF. The CDR3 region has the DNA TGCGCCAGCAGCCAGGGGGTTCTCCTGACTAACTCCTACGAGCAGTACTTC.

The rearrangement uses TRBV28 and TRBJ1-1; 9 bases align to TRBD1. CDR3 size: 15 residues. The germline gives CDR1 MDHEN, CDR2 SYDVKM. With V trimmed by 4 bases and J by 1 base, 4 bases remained unmatched. The CDR3 loop reads CASSSPGQGNTEAFF. CDR3 bases: TGTGCCAGCAGTTCTCCGGGACAGGGGAACACTGAAGCTTTCTTT.

This clone is a singleton in its sample. This sequence joins TRBV18 and TRBJ2-7; D is undetermined. The V end was cut by 3 bases, the J end by 2 bases, with 8 bases between. The CDR3 runs 13 residues. Germline assignment: CDR1 KGHSH and CDR2 LQKENI. The chain's CDR3 is CASSPQNPYEQYF. In DNA form, the CDR3 reads TGTGCCAGCTCACCCCAGAACCCCTACGAGCAGTACTTC.

The chain couples TRBV18 to TRBJ2-5, with D unresolved. Germline assignment: CDR1 KGHSH and CDR2 LQKENI. The CDR3 has 14 amino acids. V dropped 2 bases and J dropped 6 bases, with 13 bases sitting between them. Here the CDR3 DNA reads TGTGCCAGCTCACCAGTCTCGGAGTCAAAGACCCAGTACTTC. This encodes CASSPVSESKTQYF.

The chain links TRBV27 to TRBJ2-7, with D possibly TRBD1 on 5 matching bases. V lost 4 bases to trimming and J lost 7 bases, with 14 bases between them. The germline gives CDR1 MNHEY, CDR2 SMNVEV (reference sequence). This CDR3 has 13 residues. CDR3 loop: CASSWGQLAEQYF. DNA for the CDR3: TGTGCCAGCAGTTGGGGCCAGCTGGCTGAGCAGTACTTC.

This CDR3 reads CASNPVPGLAETNLYNEQFF. DNA of the CDR3: TGTGCCAGCAATCCCGTACCGGGACTAGCGGAAACCAACCTCTACAATGAGCAGTTCTTC. V usage is TRBV2 and J usage is TRBJ2-1, with 11 nucleotides matching TRBD2. There are 20 residues in the CDR3. The junction had 20 bases not matched to a gene; V was cut back by 7 bases and J by 3 bases. CDR1 SNHLY and CDR2 FYNNEI come from the germline V gene.

V gene TRBV5-4 combines with J gene TRBJ2-1; the D gene is possibly TRBD2 (6 bases). The CDR3 runs to 14 residues. V was cut by 4 bases and J by 4 bases, with 12 bases left in between. Germline assignment: CDR1 SGHNT and CDR2 YYREEE (reference sequence). This CDR3 reads CASSPGTSYNEQFF. CDR3 coding DNA: TGTGCCAGCAGCCCCGGGACTTCTTACAATGAGCAGTTCTTC.